The rows below give T cell receptor beta chains drawn from one sample of a study of shared clonotypes between healthy human individuals. Using immunoSEQ multiplex PCR, the repertoire was profiled, and TCRdb retains in-frame clones only, with some absent. The table has 1.4 million or so clones, approximately 98.5% seen once. The sequencing input was naive CD4+ T cells sorted from blood. All receptors derive from a man aged 25-45 years in good health. CDR3s include the opening cysteine and the closing phenylalanine or tryptophan. A D gene is named only where the DNA matches it firmly. Only part of the rows carry a size: once, few, many, or a class if the clone is expanded.

CDR3aa	CDR3nt	abundance	d_gene	len	v_gene	j_gene
CASSGRGGAGGYTF	TGTGCCAGCAGTGGGCGTGGAGGGGCCGGAGGCTACACCTTC	-	-	14	TRBV2	TRBJ1-2
CASSQSGQGARELFF	TGCGCCAGCAGCCAATCGGGACAGGGGGCGCGGGAGCTGTTTTTT	once	TRBD1	15	TRBV4-3	TRBJ2-2
CASSLGLSTGELFF	TGTGCCAGCAGTTTAGGTCTTAGTACCGGGGAGCTGTTTTTT	-	-	14	TRBV27	TRBJ2-2
CASSEAQPGTDTQYF	TGCGCCAGCAGTGAGGCACAGCCTGGCACAGATACGCAGTATTTT	-	-	15	TRBV10-1	TRBJ2-3
CASSSLDRYSQETQYF	TGTGCCAGCAGTTCCCTGGACAGGTATAGCCAAGAGACCCAGTACTTC	-	TRBD1	16	TRBV28	TRBJ2-5
CSVEGLGQETQYF	TGCAGCGTTGAGGGACTCGGCCAAGAGACCCAGTACTTC	-	-	13	TRBV29-1	TRBJ2-5
CASSLVTNTGELFF	TGTGCCAGCAGCTTAGTAACGAACACCGGGGAGCTGTTTTTT	-	-	14	TRBV7-2	TRBJ2-2
CAISRDSSDTQYF	TGTGCCATCAGTCGGGACTCCTCAGATACGCAGTATTTT	-	-	13	TRBV10-3	TRBJ2-3
CASSLGLPSGNTIYF	TGTGCCAGCAGCCTAGGACTGCCCTCTGGAAACACCATATATTTT	-	-	15	TRBV5-5	TRBJ1-3
CASSATSSGSFGGELFF	TGTGCCAGCAGCGCAACTTCTAGCGGGAGTTTTGGCGGGGAGCTGTTTTTT	-	TRBD2	17	TRBV5-4	TRBJ2-2
CASSRLSQGSYEQYF	TGTGCCAGCAGTAGGTTATCACAGGGGTCCTACGAGCAGTACTTC	once	TRBD1	15	TRBV25-1	TRBJ2-7
CASSEGQGWEQYF	TGTGCCAGTAGTGAGGGACAGGGCTGGGAGCAGTACTTC	-	TRBD1	13	TRBV19	TRBJ2-7
CASSYHPAGGLQPQHF	TGTGCCAGCAGTTACCACCCGGCAGGGGGCTTGCAGCCCCAGCATTTT	-	TRBD1	16	TRBV6-6	TRBJ1-5
CASSLGQVGGRANEQFF	TGTGCCAGCAGCTTGGGCCAGGTCGGCGGGAGGGCCAATGAGCAGTTCTTC	once	TRBD2	17	TRBV11-2	TRBJ2-1
CASSLGEPPYEQYF	TGTGCCAGCAGCTTAGGAGAGCCCCCCTACGAGCAGTACTTC	-	-	14	TRBV7-9	TRBJ2-7
CASSLADGSTDTQYF	TGTGCCAGCAGCTTAGCGGATGGGAGCACAGATACGCAGTATTTT	-	-	15	TRBV7-6	TRBJ2-3
CASSFTGGEEDTQYF	TGTGCCAGCAGCTTCACCGGGGGGGAAGAAGATACGCAGTATTTT	-	TRBD2	15	TRBV7-8	TRBJ2-3
CAREGKGGLEQFF	TGTGCCCGGGAGGGTAAAGGGGGACTTGAGCAGTTCTTC	-	TRBD2	13	TRBV6-1	TRBJ2-1